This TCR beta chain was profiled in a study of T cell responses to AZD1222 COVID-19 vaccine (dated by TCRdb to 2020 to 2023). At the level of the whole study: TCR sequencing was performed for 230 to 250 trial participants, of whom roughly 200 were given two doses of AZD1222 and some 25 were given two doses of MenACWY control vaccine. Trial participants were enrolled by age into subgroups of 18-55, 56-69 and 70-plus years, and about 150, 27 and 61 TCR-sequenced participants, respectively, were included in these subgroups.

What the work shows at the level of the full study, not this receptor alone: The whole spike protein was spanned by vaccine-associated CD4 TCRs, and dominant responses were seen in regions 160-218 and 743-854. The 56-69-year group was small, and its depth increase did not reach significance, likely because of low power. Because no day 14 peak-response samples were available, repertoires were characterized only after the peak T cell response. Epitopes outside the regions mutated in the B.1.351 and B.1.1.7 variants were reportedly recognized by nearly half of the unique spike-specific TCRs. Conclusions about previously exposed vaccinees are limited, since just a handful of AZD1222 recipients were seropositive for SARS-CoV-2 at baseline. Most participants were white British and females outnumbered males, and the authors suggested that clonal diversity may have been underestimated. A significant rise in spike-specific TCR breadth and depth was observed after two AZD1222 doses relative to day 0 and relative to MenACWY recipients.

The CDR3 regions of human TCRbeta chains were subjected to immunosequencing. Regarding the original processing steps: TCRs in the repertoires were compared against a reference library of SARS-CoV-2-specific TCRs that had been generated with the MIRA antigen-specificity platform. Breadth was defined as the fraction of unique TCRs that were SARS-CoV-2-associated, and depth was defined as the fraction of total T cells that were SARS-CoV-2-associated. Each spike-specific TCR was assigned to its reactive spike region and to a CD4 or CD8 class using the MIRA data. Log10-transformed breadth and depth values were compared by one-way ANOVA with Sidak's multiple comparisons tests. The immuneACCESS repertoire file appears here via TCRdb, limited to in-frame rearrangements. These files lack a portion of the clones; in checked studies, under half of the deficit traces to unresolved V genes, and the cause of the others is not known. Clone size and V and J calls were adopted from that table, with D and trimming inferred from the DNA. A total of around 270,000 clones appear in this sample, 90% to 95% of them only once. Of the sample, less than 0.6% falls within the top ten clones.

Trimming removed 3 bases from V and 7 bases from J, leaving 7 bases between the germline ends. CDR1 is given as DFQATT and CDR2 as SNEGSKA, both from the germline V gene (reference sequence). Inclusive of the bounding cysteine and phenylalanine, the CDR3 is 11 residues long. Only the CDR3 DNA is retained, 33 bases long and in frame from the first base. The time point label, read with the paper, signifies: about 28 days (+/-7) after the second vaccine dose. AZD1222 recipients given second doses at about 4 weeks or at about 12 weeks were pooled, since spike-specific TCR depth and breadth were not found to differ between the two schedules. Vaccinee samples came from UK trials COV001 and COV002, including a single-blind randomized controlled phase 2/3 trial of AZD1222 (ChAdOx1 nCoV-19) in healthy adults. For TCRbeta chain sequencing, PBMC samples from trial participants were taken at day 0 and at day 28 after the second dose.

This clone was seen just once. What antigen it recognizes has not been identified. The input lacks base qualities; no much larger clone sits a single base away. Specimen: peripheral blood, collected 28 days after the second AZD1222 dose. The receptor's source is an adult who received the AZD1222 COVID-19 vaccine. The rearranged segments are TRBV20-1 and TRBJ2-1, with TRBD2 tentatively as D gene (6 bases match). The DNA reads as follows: TGCAGTGCTAGCGCGGGAAATGAGCAGTTCTTC. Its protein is CSASAGNEQFF.